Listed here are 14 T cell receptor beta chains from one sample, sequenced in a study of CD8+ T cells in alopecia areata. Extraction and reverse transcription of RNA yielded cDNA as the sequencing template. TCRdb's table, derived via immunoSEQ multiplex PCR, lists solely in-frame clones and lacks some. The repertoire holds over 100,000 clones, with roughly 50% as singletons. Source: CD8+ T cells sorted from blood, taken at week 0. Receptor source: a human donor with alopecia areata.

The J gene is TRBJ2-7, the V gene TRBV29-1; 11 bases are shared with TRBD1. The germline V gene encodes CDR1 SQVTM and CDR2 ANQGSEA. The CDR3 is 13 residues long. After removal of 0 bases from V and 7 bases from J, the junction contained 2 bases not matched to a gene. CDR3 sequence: CSVEEDRGLEQYF. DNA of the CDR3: TGCAGCGTTGAAGAGGACAGGGGGCTTGAGCAGTACTTC.

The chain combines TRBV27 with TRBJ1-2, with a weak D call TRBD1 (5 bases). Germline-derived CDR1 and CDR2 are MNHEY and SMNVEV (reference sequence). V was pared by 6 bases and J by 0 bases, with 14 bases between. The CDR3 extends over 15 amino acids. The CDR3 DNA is TGTGCCAGCAGGGACCGGGGCGGGCCTAACTATGGCTACACCTTC. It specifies CASRDRGGPNYGYTF.

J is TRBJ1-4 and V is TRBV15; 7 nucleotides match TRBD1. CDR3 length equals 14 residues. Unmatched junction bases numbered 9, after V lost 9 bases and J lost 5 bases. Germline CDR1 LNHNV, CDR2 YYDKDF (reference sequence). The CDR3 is CATKPGQLNEKLFF. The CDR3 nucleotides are TGTGCCACGAAACCGGGACAGCTGAATGAAAAACTGTTTTTT.

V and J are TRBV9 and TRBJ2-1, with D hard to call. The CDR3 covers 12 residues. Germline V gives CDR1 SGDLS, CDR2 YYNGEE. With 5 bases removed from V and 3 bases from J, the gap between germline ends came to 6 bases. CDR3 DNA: TGTGCCAGCAGTGACGACTACAATGAGCAGTTCTTC. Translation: CASSDDYNEQFF.

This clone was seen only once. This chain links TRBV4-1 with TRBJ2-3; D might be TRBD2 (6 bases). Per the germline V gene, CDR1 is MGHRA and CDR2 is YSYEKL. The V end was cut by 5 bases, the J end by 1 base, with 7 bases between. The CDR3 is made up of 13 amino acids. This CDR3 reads CASSWGGTDTQYF. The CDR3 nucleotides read TGCGCCAGCAGCTGGGGGGGCACAGATACGCAGTATTTT.

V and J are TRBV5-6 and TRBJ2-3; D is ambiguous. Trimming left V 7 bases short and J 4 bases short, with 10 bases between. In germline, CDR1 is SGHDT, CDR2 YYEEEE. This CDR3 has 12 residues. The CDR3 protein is CASSRVPDTQYF. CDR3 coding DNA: TGTGCCAGCTCTAGGGTACCAGATACGCAGTATTTT.

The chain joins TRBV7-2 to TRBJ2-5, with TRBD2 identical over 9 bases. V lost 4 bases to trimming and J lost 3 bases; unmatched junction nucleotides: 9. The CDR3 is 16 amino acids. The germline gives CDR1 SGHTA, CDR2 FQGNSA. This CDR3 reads CASSSPRLAGEETQYF. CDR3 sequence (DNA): TGTGCCAGCAGCTCCCCGAGGTTAGCGGGGGAAGAGACCCAGTACTTC.

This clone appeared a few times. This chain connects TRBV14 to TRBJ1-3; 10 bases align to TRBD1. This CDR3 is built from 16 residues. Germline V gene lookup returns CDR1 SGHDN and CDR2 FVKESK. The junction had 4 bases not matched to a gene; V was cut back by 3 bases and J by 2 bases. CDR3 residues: CASSQGTGVAGNTIYF. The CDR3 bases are TGTGCCAGCAGCCAGGGGACAGGGGTCGCTGGAAACACCATATATTTT.

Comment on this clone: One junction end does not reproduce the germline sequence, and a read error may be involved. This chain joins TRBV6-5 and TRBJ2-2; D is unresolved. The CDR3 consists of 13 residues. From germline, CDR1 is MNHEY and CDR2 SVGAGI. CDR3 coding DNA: TGTGCCAGCAGTTACATCAACACGGGGGAGCTGTTTTTT. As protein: CASSYINTGELFF.

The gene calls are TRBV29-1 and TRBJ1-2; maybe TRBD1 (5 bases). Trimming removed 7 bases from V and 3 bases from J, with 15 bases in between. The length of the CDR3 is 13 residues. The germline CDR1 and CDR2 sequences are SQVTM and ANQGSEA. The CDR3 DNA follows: TGCAGCGCCCACGGGGGGGACCACTATGGCTACACCTTC. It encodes CSAHGGDHYGYTF.

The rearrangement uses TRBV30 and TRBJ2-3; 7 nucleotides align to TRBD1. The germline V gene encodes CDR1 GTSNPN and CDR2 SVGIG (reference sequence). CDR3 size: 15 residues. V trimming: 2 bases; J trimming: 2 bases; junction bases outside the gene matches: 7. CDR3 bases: TGTGCCTGGAGTCACACAGGGGTCTACACAGATACGCAGTATTTT. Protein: CAWSHTGVYTDTQYF.

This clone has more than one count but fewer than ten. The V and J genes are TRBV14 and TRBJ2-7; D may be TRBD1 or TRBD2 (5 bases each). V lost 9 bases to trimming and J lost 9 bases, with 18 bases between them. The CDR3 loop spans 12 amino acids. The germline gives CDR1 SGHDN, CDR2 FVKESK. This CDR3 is CARTGTVLGQYF. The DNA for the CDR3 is TGTGCCAGGACCGGGACCGTCCTCGGGCAGTACTTC.

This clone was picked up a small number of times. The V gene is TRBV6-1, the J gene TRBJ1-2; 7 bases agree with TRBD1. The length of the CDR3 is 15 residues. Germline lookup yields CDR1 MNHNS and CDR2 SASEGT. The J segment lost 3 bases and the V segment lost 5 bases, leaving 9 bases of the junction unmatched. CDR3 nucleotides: TGTGCCAGCAGTTTTGGACAGGAACCCCACTATGGCTACACCTTC. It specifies CASSFGQEPHYGYTF.

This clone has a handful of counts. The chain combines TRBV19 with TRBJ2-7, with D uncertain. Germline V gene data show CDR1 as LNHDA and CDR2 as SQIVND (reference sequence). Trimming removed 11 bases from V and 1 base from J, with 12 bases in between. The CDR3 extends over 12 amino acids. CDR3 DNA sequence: TGTGCCCGATACGACGGGTCCTACGAGCAGTACTTC. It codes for CARYDGSYEQYF.